This T cell receptor (beta chain) originates from a study of CD8 T cells in ankylosing spondylitis. Findings and limits, study-wide: In ankylosing spondylitis patients, matched synovial fluid reportedly showed significant enrichment of disease-linked clones.

A note on this clonotype: The antigen remains undetermined.

As the method for making TCR beta libraries, quantitative 5'-RACE with molecular barcodes was used. MiXCR was run by TCRdb on the 5' RACE reads, yielding one entry per CDR3 protein. The sample has 310,000 or so distinct CDR3 sequences; over 15% are singletons. Sequenced sample: blood, either unsorted or a sorted T cell fraction (not recorded which). The clonotype comes from a male donor with ankylosing spondylitis or in good health (not recorded which).

In DNA form, the CDR3 reads TGTGCCAGCAGTTTAGGATCGGTCGTTGGGAACACCGGGGAGCTGTTTTTT. Translation: CASSLGSVVGNTGELFF. This chain links TRBV12-3 or TRBV12-4 with TRBJ2-2; D gene uncertain. Trimming took off 1 base at V and 1 base at J, with 13 bases between the two ends. This CDR3 spans 17 amino acids.